This T cell receptor beta chain was identified in a study of blood T cell repertoires in COVID-19. About the study: Sites in the United States, Italy and Spain provided acute and convalescent COVID-19 samples. PBMCs, B-cell-depleted T cells, or T cells were the source of the cDNA or gDNA that made up the material.

This clone was seen many times. V was shortened by 4 bases and J by 2 bases, with 12 bases between the two germline ends. CDR1 MNHEY and CDR2 SMNVEV come from the germline V gene (reference sequence). CDR3 length: 14 amino acids. As processed by the authors: The assay estimated nucleated cells by amplifying reference gene primers. The table came from immunoSEQ multiplex PCR; TCRdb's copy has only in-frame clones and leaves some out. V, J and clone size are those of that table, while D and trimming were read from the DNA. The table has 120,000 or so clones, roughly four fifths seen once. The sequencing sample was made of peripheral blood. The chain is built from TRBV27 and TRBJ2-7; D possibly corresponds to TRBD1 (5 bases). The receptor comes from a woman between 45 and 65 years old with acute or convalescent COVID-19. For the CDR3, the DNA is TGTGCCAGCAGTTCGAGGCAGGGTGCCTACGAGCAGTACTTC. Its translation: CASSSRQGAYEQYF.